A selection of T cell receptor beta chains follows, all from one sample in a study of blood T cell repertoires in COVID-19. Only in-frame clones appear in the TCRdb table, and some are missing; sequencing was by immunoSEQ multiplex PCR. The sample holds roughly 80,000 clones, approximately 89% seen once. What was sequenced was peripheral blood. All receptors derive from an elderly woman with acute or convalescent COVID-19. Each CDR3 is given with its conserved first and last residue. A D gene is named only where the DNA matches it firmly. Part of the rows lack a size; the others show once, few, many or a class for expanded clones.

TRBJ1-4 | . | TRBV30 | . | CAWATGTNNEKLFF | TGTGCCTGGGCGACCGGGACTAATAATGAAAAACTGTTTTTT
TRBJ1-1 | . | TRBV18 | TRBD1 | CASSRNDRGGTEAFF | TGTGCCAGCTCACGGAACGACAGGGGGGGCACTGAAGCTTTCTTT
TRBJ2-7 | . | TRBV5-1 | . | CASSLAQGLPYEQYF | TGCGCCAGCAGCTTGGCGCAGGGTCTCCCCTACGAGCAGTACTTC
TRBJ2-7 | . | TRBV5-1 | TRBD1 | CASSSGTVVYEQYF | TGCGCCAGCAGCTCCGGGACAGTCGTCTACGAGCAGTACTTC
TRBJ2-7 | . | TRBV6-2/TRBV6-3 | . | CASSRSGIEQYF | TGTGCCAGCAGTAGGTCAGGGATCGAGCAGTACTTC
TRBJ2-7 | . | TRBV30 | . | CAWSSGYEQYF | TGTGCCTGGAGTAGCGGCTACGAGCAGTACTTC
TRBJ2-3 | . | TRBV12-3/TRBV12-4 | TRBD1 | CASNDRGADTQYF | TGTGCCAGCAATGACAGGGGGGCAGATACGCAGTATTTT
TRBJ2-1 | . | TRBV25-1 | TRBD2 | CASSEGGIAGNEQFF | TGTGCCAGCAGTGAAGGCGGAATAGCGGGGAATGAGCAGTTCTTC
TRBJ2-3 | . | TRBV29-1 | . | CSVDAPRDTQYF | TGCAGCGTTGATGCGCCTCGAGATACGCAGTATTTT
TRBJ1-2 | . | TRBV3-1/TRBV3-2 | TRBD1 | CASSQTHRGDYGYTF | TGTGCCAGCAGCCAAACTCACAGGGGCGACTATGGCTACACCTTC
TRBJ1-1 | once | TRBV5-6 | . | CASSLGRQANTEAFF | TGTGCCAGCAGCTTGGGCAGACAGGCAAACACTGAAGCTTTCTTT
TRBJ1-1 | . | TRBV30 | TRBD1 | CAWSGVQGARNTEAFF | TGTGCCTGGAGTGGAGTCCAGGGGGCGCGGAACACTGAAGCTTTCTTT
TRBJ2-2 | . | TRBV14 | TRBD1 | CASRTGTGNSGELFF | TGTGCCAGCAGAACCGGGACAGGGAACTCCGGGGAGCTGTTTTTT
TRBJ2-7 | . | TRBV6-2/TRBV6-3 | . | CASSYRTGPGRVTEQYF | TGTGCCAGCAGTTACCGTACAGGGCCCGGTCGGGTTACGGAGCAGTACTTC
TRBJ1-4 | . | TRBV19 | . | CASSQGRGNEKLFF | TGTGCCAGTAGTCAGGGGAGGGGTAATGAAAAACTGTTTTTT
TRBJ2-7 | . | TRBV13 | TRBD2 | CASSLTSGMDEQYF | TGTGCCAGCAGCTTAACTAGCGGGATGGACGAGCAGTACTTC
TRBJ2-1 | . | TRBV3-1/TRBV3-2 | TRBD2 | CASSRGDTSGRAYNEQFF | TGTGCCAGCAGCCGAGGGGATACTAGCGGGAGGGCCTACAATGAGCAGTTCTTC
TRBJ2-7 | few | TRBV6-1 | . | CASSAAGESGRPGYEQYF | TGTGCCAGCAGTGCCGCCGGAGAATCAGGCAGGCCGGGGTACGAGCAGTACTTC
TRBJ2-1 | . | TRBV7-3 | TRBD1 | CASSRQGATYNEQFF | TGTGCCAGCAGCCGACAGGGGGCCACCTACAATGAGCAGTTCTTC
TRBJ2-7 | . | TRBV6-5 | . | CASSYLTANPLKQYF | TGTGCCAGCAGTTACTTAACCGCGAACCCCTTAAAGCAGTACTTC
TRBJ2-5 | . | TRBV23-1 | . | CASSTNPDRLRVETQYF | TGCGCCAGTTCTACGAACCCTGACAGGCTACGAGTGGAGACCCAGTACTTC
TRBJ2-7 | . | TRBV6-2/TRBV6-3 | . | CASSYLGGQYF | TGTGCCAGCAGTTACCTGGGGGGGCAGTACTTC
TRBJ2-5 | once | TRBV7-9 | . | CASSLKHRQETQYF | TGTGCCAGCAGCTTAAAACACAGGCAAGAGACCCAGTACTTC
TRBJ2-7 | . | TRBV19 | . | CASSNGGSSYEQYF | TGTGCCAGTAGTAATGGGGGGAGCTCCTACGAGCAGTACTTC
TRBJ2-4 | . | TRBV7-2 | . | CASSFSEKNIQYF | TGTGCCAGCAGCTTTAGCGAGAAAAACATTCAGTACTTC
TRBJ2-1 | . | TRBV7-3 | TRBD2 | CASSASSGVHNEQFF | TGTGCCAGCAGCGCATCTAGCGGGGTACACAATGAGCAGTTCTTC
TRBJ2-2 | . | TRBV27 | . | CASSSSRNTGELFF | TGTGCCAGCAGTTCAAGCCGGAACACCGGGGAGCTGTTTTTT
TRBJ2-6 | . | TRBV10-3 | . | CAISGSGTPLGANVLTF | TGTGCCATCAGCGGATCAGGGACTCCCCTCGGGGCCAACGTCCTGACTTTC
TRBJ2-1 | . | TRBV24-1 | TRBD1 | CATSDIGTGNNEQFF | TGTGCCACCAGTGATATAGGGACAGGTAACAATGAGCAGTTCTTC
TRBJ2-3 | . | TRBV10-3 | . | CAITMVGTDTQYF | TGTGCCATCACAATGGTCGGGACAGATACGCAGTATTTT
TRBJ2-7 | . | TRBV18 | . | CASRGGQEGYEQYF | TGTGCCAGCCGGGGTGGGCAGGAGGGATACGAGCAGTACTTC
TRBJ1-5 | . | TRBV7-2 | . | CASSSHGNQPQHF | TGTGCCAGCAGCTCCCACGGGAATCAGCCCCAGCATTTT
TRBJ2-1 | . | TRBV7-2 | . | CASSPGVDREEFF | TGTGCCAGCAGCCCCGGTGTAGACAGGGAGGAGTTCTTC
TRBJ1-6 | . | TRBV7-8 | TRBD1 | CASSLGQGANSPLHF | TGTGCCAGCAGCTTAGGGCAGGGGGCTAATTCACCCCTCCACTTT
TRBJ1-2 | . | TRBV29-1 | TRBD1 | CSGATGGDGYTF | TGCAGCGGAGCGACAGGGGGAGATGGCTACACCTTC
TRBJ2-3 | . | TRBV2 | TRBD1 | CASSDRDRVEDTQYF | TGTGCCAGCAGTGACAGGGACAGGGTAGAAGATACGCAGTATTTT
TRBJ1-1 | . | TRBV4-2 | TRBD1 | CASSQDRQGKRGEAFF | TGTGCCAGCAGCCAAGATAGACAGGGAAAAAGAGGTGAAGCTTTCTTT
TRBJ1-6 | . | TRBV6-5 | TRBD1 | CASQGDPNSPLHF | TGTGCCAGCCAGGGGGATCCTAATTCACCCCTCCACTTT
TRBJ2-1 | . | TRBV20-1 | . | CSASPGSSYNEQFF | TGCAGTGCTAGTCCGGGAAGCTCCTACAATGAGCAGTTCTTC
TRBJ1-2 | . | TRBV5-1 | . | CASSPLQTSHGYTF | TGCGCCAGCAGCCCCTTACAGACATCCCATGGCTACACCTTC
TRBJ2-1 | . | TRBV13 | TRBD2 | CASSPLTGTSGGVPNEQFF | TGTGCCAGCAGTCCTCTTACCGGGACTAGCGGCGGAGTACCCAATGAGCAGTTCTTC
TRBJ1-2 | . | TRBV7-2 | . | CASSERPLPYGYTF | TGTGCCAGCAGCGAGCGACCTTTACCCTATGGCTACACCTTC
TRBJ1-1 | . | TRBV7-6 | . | CASSLLTELNTEAFF | TGTGCCAGCAGCCTACTGACAGAATTGAACACTGAAGCTTTCTTT
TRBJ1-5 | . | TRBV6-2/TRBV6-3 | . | CASSYASVGGGNQPQHF | TGTGCCAGCAGTTACGCGTCGGTCGGCGGGGGCAATCAGCCCCAGCATTTT
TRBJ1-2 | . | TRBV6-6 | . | CASRNRVDYGYTF | TGTGCCAGCAGAAACAGGGTAGACTATGGCTACACCTTC
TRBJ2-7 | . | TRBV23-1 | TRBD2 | CASSQMSSGRPRPYEQYF | TGCGCCAGCAGTCAAATGTCTAGCGGGAGACCCAGACCGTACGAGCAGTACTTC
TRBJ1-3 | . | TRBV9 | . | CASSVVGADGNTIYF | TGTGCCAGCAGCGTAGTAGGGGCAGACGGAAACACCATATATTTT
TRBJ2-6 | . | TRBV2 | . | CASAGKANVLTF | TGTGCCAGCGCGGGAAAGGCCAACGTCCTGACTTTC
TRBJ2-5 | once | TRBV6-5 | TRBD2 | CASSSGTSKKTQYF | TGTGCCAGCAGTTCCGGGACTAGTAAAAAGACCCAGTACTTC
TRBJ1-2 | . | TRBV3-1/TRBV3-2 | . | CASSQDGGEYYGYTF | TGTGCCAGCAGCCAAGATGGGGGGGAATACTATGGCTACACCTTC
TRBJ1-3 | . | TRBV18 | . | CASSAGSGGNTIYF | TGTGCCAGCTCAGCCGGGAGCGGTGGAAACACCATATATTTT
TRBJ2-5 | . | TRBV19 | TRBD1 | CASSRDSQETQYF | TGTGCCAGTAGTAGGGACAGCCAAGAGACCCAGTACTTC
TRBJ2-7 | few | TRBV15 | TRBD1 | CATSSDRDYEQYF | TGTGCCACCAGCTCGGACAGGGACTACGAGCAGTACTTC
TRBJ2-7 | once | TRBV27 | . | CASSSNIGDEQYF | TGTGCCAGCAGTTCTAATATCGGGGACGAGCAGTACTTC
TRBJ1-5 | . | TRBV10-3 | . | CAIRQDSNQPQHF | TGTGCCATCAGACAGGACAGCAATCAGCCCCAGCATTTT
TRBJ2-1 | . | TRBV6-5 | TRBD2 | CASSPMGLSYNEQFF | TGTGCCAGCAGCCCAATGGGACTATCGTACAATGAGCAGTTCTTC
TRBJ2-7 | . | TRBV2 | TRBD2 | CASGGGPGLAGEGYEQYF | TGTGCCAGCGGAGGGGGGCCGGGACTAGCGGGAGAAGGTTACGAGCAGTACTTC
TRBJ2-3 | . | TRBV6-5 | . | CASSPPGADTQYF | TGTGCCAGCAGTCCGCCGGGGGCAGATACGCAGTATTTT